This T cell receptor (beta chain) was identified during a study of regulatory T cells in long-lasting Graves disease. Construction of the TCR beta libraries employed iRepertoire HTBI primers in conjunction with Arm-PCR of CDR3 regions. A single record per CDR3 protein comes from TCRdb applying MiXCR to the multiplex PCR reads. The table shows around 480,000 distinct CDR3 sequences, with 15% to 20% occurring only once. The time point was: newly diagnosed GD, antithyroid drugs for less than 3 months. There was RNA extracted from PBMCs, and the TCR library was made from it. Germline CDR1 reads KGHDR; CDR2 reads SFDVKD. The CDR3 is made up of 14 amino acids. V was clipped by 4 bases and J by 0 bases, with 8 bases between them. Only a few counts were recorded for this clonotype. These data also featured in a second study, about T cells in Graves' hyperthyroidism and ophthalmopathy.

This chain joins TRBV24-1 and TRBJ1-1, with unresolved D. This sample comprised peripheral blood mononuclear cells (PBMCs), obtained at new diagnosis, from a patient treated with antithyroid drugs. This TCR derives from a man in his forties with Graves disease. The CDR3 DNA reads TGTGCCACCAGTGAATCCGGGGTGAACACTGAAGCTTTCTTT. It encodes CATSESGVNTEAFF.